Shown below are 11 T cell receptor beta chains from a single sample sequenced in a study of blood T cell repertoires in COVID-19. Generated by immunoSEQ multiplex PCR, the TCRdb table keeps only in-frame clones and is missing some. The sample holds 53,000 or so clones, roughly 90% seen once. The sequenced sample was peripheral blood. The source is a man of 80 years or more with acute or convalescent COVID-19.

The chain couples TRBV9 to TRBJ2-4; perhaps TRBD1 as D (6 bases). The length of the CDR3 is 14 residues. Germline CDR1 is SGDLS and CDR2 is YYNGEE. V lost 0 bases and J 8 bases, leaving 12 bases between the germline ends. The CDR3 reads CASSVDGGLDIQYF. The CDR3 nucleotides read TGTGCCAGCAGCGTAGATGGGGGCTTAGACATTCAGTACTTC.

This rearrangement joins TRBV5-6 to TRBJ1-1; weak D call: TRBD1 (6 bases). The CDR3 is made up of 13 amino acids. V was clipped by 5 bases and J by 1 base, with 9 bases between them. The V gene's germline CDR1 is SGHDT and CDR2 YYEEEE. CDR3 protein: CASRMDRNTEAFF. DNA of the CDR3: TGTGCCAGCAGAATGGACAGGAACACTGAAGCTTTCTTT.

In its sample, this clone was seen a few times. J is TRBJ1-4 and V is TRBV20-1; D is unresolved. Germline V lookup: CDR1 DFQATT, CDR2 SNEGSKA (reference sequence). V shed 3 bases and J shed 8 bases, with 7 bases lying between them. The length of the CDR3 is 11 residues. CDR3 nucleotides: TGCAGTGCTAGGGCGGGGGAAAAACTGTTTTTT. Translated, it gives CSARAGEKLFF.

For the CDR3, the DNA is TGTGCCAGCAGACAGGACAGAGGAGGGAACACTGAAGCTTTCTTT. It specifies CASRQDRGGNTEAFF. The chain links TRBV5-4 to TRBJ1-1; TRBD1 is a possible D gene (6 bases). The V gene's germline CDR1 is SGHNT and CDR2 YYREEE (reference sequence). Deletions cut 5 bases from V and 1 base from J, with 15 bases between. The CDR3 length is 15 residues. The entire variable domain, with the rest obtained from reference TRBV5-4 and TRBJ1-1, is as follows: ETGVTQSPTHLIKTRGQQVTLRCSSQSGHNTVSWYQQALGQGPQFIFQYYREEENGRGNFPPRFSGLQFPNYSSELNVNALELDDSALYLCASRQDRGGNTEAFFGQGTRLTVV.

This clone showed up just a few times. The genes are TRBV10-3 and TRBJ2-1; 8 nucleotides agree with TRBD1. The CDR3 sequence is 14 residues long. Trimming cost V 7 bases and J 8 bases; bases outside gene matches: 10. Germline V lookup: CDR1 ENHRY, CDR2 SYGVKD. This CDR3 reads CAITRDRTMDEQFF. In nucleotides, the CDR3 is TGTGCCATCACACGGGACAGGACCATGGATGAGCAGTTCTTC.

The rearrangement links TRBV5-6 to TRBJ2-1; 13 positions match TRBD2. Germline V lookup: CDR1 SGHDT, CDR2 YYEEEE. After removal of 4 bases from V and 5 bases from J, the junction contained 6 bases not matched to a gene. This CDR3 region has 16 residues. This CDR3 reads CASSLRTSGGDNEQFF. The CDR3 nucleotides are TGTGCCAGCAGCCTAAGGACTAGCGGGGGCGACAATGAGCAGTTCTTC.

The chain employs TRBV6-5 and TRBJ2-5; weak D call: TRBD1 (6 bases). This CDR3 spans 15 amino acids. V was trimmed by 4 bases and J by 2 bases, leaving 14 bases between them. Germline V lookup: CDR1 MNHEY, CDR2 SVGAGI. The CDR3 DNA reads TGTGCCAGCAGTTTATCCTACAGGGTACAAGAGACCCAGTACTTC. Translation gives CASSLSYRVQETQYF.

This clone was seen a single time. The chain uses TRBV10-3 and TRBJ1-5; 9 positions agree with TRBD1. With 9 bases clipped from V and 9 bases from J, the junction kept 6 bases outside the gene matches. Germline V lookup: CDR1 ENHRY, CDR2 SYGVKD. This CDR3 is built from 12 residues. The CDR3 is CAIWTGEGPQHF. The CDR3 DNA follows: TGTGCCATTTGGACAGGGGAAGGGCCCCAGCATTTT.

This clone was seen a single time. The chain carries TRBV7-9 and TRBJ1-2, with 7 bases fitting TRBD1. The CDR3 length is 12 residues. CDR1 and CDR2 (germline): SEHNR, FQNEAQ (reference sequence). V dropped 5 bases and J dropped 5; count of bases not matched to a gene: 2. The CDR3 sequence is CASSPRGYGYTF. In DNA form, the CDR3 reads TGTGCCAGCAGCCCCAGGGGGTATGGCTACACCTTC.

This clone was counted a single time. The rearrangement uses TRBV5-1 and TRBJ2-3, with a weak D call TRBD1 (6 bases). The CDR3 totals 14 residues. Trimming shortened V by 4 bases and J by 0 bases, and 9 bases separated the two germline ends. Germline V gene data show CDR1 as SGHRS and CDR2 as YFSETQ. The CDR3 reads CASSQGPSTDTQYF. The CDR3 DNA reads as TGCGCCAGCAGCCAGGGGCCCAGCACAGATACGCAGTATTTT.

This rearrangement joins TRBV19 to TRBJ1-5, with TRBD1 as a possible D gene (5 bases). V lost 7 bases to trimming and J lost 5 bases, with 15 bases between them. Germline V gene data show CDR1 as LNHDA and CDR2 as SQIVND (reference sequence). The CDR3 runs to 14 residues. The CDR3 protein is CASTLRGSHQPQHF. The CDR3 bases are TGTGCCAGTACCCTAAGGGGATCCCATCAGCCCCAGCATTTT.